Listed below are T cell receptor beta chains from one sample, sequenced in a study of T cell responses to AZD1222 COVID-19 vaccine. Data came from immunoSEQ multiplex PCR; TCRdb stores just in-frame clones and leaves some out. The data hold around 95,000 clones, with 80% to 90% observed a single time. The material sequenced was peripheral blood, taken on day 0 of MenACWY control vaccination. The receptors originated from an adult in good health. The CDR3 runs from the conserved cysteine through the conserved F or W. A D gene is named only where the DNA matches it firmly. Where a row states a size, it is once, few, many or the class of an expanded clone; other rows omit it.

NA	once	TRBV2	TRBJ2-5	CASRPGVGGAETQYF	TGTGCCAGCAGACCGGGTGTGGGCGGGGCGGAGACCCAGTACTTC
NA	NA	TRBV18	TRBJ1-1	CASSSDTNTEAFF	TGTGCCAGCTCGTCGGACACAAACACTGAAGCTTTCTTT
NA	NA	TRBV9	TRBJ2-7	CASSVMTGPYEQYF	TGTGCCAGCAGCGTGATGACAGGACCCTACGAGCAGTACTTC
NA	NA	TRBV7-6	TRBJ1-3	CASSRGGIWGNTIYF	TGTGCCAGCAGCCGCGGGGGAATTTGGGGAAACACCATATATTTT
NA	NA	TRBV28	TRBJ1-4	CASSHGYEKLFF	TGTGCCAGCAGTCACGGCTACGAAAAACTGTTTTTT
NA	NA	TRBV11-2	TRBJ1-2	CASSLGGYGYTF	TGTGCCAGCAGCTTAGGGGGTTATGGCTACACCTTC
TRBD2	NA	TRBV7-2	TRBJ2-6	CASSAGRASGANVLTF	TGTGCCAGCAGCGCCGGGAGGGCTTCTGGGGCCAACGTCCTGACTTTC
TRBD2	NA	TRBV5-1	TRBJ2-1	CASSESQRGPSYNEQFF	TGCGCCAGCAGCGAGAGCCAGCGGGGGCCGTCCTACAATGAGCAGTTCTTC
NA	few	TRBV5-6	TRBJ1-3	CASSHLTLGLTSGNTIYF	TGTGCCAGCAGCCACTTAACGCTTGGGCTTACGTCTGGAAACACCATATATTTT
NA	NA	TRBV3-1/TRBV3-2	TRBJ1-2	CASSQRREGKRGYTF	TGTGCCAGCAGCCAACGCAGGGAAGGAAAAAGGGGCTACACCTTC
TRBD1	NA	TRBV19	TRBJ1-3	CASSIATGIGNTIYF	TGTGCCAGTAGTATTGCGACAGGGATTGGAAACACCATATATTTT
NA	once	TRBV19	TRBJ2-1	CASSIGPREEQFF	TGTGCCAGTAGTATAGGACCCCGTGAGGAGCAGTTCTTC
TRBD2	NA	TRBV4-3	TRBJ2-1	CASSQARFGLASSYNEQFF	TGCGCCAGCAGCCAAGCCCGGTTTGGACTAGCCAGCTCCTACAATGAGCAGTTCTTC
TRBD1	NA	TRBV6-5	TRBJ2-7	CASSYKSTGSYEQYF	TGTGCCAGCAGTTATAAATCGACAGGGAGCTACGAGCAGTACTTC
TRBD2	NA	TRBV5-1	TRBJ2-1	CASSRTSGGLATTSEQFF	TGCGCCAGCAGCCGGACTAGCGGGGGACTAGCAACGACATCTGAGCAGTTCTTC
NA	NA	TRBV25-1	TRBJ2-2	CASSDPLKRADTGELFF	TGTGCCAGCAGTGATCCTTTAAAGCGGGCGGACACCGGGGAGCTGTTTTTT
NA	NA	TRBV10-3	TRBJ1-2	CAIEGQQGSYGYTF	TGTGCCATCGAGGGGCAACAGGGCTCCTATGGCTACACCTTC
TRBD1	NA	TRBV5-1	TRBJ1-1	CASSFGGGFTEAFF	TGCGCCAGCAGCTTCGGAGGGGGCTTCACTGAAGCTTTCTTT
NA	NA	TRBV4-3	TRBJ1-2	CASSQGVAANYGYTF	TGCGCCAGCAGCCAGGGCGTCGCCGCTAACTATGGCTACACCTTC
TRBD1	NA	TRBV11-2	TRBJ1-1	CASSVLGTASNTEAFF	TGTGCCAGCAGCGTACTCGGGACAGCTTCGAACACTGAAGCTTTCTTT
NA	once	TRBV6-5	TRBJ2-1	CASSYRADEQFF	TGTGCCAGCAGTTACAGGGCGGATGAGCAGTTCTTC
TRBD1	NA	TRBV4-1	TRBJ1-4	CASSKGQADEKLFF	TGCGCCAGCAGCAAGGGACAGGCGGATGAAAAACTGTTTTTT
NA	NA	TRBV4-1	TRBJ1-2	CASSQGNSGVWGGYTF	TGCGCCAGCAGCCAAGGGAACTCCGGGGTATGGGGGGGCTACACCTTC
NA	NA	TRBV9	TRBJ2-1	CASSVGHYNEQFF	TGTGCCAGCAGCGTCGGGCACTACAATGAGCAGTTCTTC
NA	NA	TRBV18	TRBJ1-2	CASSPRSSGSYGYTF	TGTGCCAGCTCACCAAGATCGTCAGGGTCATATGGCTACACCTTC
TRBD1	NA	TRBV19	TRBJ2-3	CASSTDRESGDTQYF	TGTGCCAGTAGTACCGACAGGGAATCAGGAGATACGCAGTATTTT
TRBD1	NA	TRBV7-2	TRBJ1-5	CASSPRDRGENQPQHF	TGTGCCAGCAGCCCGCGGGACAGGGGGGAAAATCAGCCCCAGCATTTT
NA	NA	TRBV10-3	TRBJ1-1	CAISDGGPVTEAFF	TGTGCCATCAGTGACGGGGGGCCGGTCACTGAAGCTTTCTTT
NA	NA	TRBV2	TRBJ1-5	CASTRQSRQPQHF	TGTGCCAGCACTAGACAGAGCCGGCAGCCCCAGCATTTT
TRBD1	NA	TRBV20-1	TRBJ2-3	CSASSRRQGASTDTQYF	TGCAGTGCTAGTTCGCGCCGACAGGGAGCTAGCACAGATACGCAGTATTTT
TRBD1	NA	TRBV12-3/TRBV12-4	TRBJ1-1	CASSWTGGTEAFF	TGTGCCAGCAGTTGGACAGGGGGGACTGAAGCTTTCTTT
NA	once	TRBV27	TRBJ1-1	CASSKRGGNTEAFF	TGTGCCAGCAGCAAAAGGGGGGGGAACACTGAAGCTTTCTTT
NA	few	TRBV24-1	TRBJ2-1	CATAAGDSSSYNEQFF	TGTGCCACCGCCGCCGGGGACTCGAGCTCCTACAATGAGCAGTTCTTC
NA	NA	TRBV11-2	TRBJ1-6	CASSREKPTSPGTLHF	TGTGCCAGCAGCCGAGAAAAACCCACGTCCCCGGGCACCCTCCACTTT
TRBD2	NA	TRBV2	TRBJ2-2	CASKSGVATGELFF	TGTGCCAGCAAGAGCGGGGTTGCCACCGGGGAGCTGTTTTTT
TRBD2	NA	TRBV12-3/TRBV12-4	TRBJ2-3	CASSLAGTDTQYF	TGTGCCAGCAGCCTAGCGGGGACAGATACGCAGTATTTT
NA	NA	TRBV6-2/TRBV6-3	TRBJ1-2	CASSYSTDNYGYTF	TGTGCCAGCAGTTACTCCACAGATAACTATGGCTACACCTTC
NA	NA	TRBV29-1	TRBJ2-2	CSALFRGGTGELFF	TGCAGCGCCCTTTTCAGGGGGGGCACCGGGGAGCTGTTTTTT
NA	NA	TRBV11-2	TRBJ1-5	CASSSGWDNQPQHF	TGTGCCAGCAGCTCGGGTTGGGATAATCAGCCCCAGCATTTT
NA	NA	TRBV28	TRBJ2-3	CASSLFGWPAPDTQYF	TGTGCCAGCAGTTTATTTGGTTGGCCAGCCCCAGATACGCAGTATTTT